Given below is one T cell receptor (beta chain) in context. This record comes from a study of blood T cell repertoires in COVID-19. Original handling: Estimates of nucleated cell counts were drawn from the amplification of reference gene primers. Method: immunoSEQ multiplex PCR; TCRdb's copy keeps in-frame clones and lacks some. V, J and clone size are taken as reported in that table, and D and trimming were inferred from the DNA itself. The table lists 90,000 to 150,000 clones, just under 90% of them singletons, with about 2% in the top ten. Germline CDR1 is MNHEY and CDR2 is SVGEGT. V was pared by 2 bases and J by 0 bases, with 10 bases of the junction left unmatched. This CDR3 has 18 amino acids.

The source material was peripheral blood. V usage is TRBV6-2 or TRBV6-3 and J usage is TRBJ2-1; 7 nucleotides align to TRBD1. The TCR comes from a woman aged 45-59 years with acute or convalescent COVID-19. The chain's CDR3 is CASSYDNVGGGSYNEQFF. CDR3 DNA sequence: TGTGCCAGCAGTTACGATAACGTAGGGGGCGGCTCCTACAATGAGCAGTTCTTC.